A single sample gave rise to the 8 T cell receptor beta chains below, sequenced in a study of control samples from healthy donors and cancer patients. Only in-frame clones appear in the TCRdb table, and some are missing; sequencing was by immunoSEQ multiplex PCR. The sample shows more than 50,000 clones, about 96% of them seen only once. The material sequenced was blood. All receptors derive from a woman between 18 and 29 years old in good health.

The rearrangement links TRBV15 to TRBJ1-6; tentatively, D is TRBD1 (5 bases). There are 18 residues in the CDR3. Germline CDR1 LNHNV, CDR2 YYDKDF (reference sequence). Trimming took 0 bases from V and 7 from J, leaving 19 bases between them. The DNA for the CDR3 is TGTGCCACCAGCAGAGATTCGGGGGATTCGGGTGGAAATTCACCCCTCCACTTT. It translates to CATSRDSGDSGGNSPLHF.

This sequence joins TRBV7-9 and TRBJ2-3; 10 bases are shared with TRBD2. V was clipped by 1 base and J by 11 bases; unmatched bases: 6. The CDR3 consists of 14 residues. Germline assignment: CDR1 SEHNR and CDR2 FQNEAQ (reference sequence). In DNA, the CDR3 is TGTGCCAGCAGCTTAGAAATGGGACTAGCGATGCAGTATTTT. Its translation: CASSLEMGLAMQYF.

V usage is TRBV2 and J usage is TRBJ1-4; TRBD1 is a possible D gene (5 bases). Germline V lookup: CDR1 SNHLY, CDR2 FYNNEI. CDR3 length: 17 amino acids. V shed 1 base and J shed 11 bases, with 23 bases lying between them. The CDR3 here is CASSEGGPGNIMLKLFF. CDR3 nucleotide sequence: TGTGCCAGCAGTGAAGGGGGCCCCGGGAACATAATGTTGAAACTGTTTTTT. Together with reference TRBV2 and TRBJ1-4, the CDR3 gives the full variable domain: EPEVTQTPSHQVTQMGQEVILRCVPISNHLYFYWYRQILGQKVEFLVSFYNNEISEKSEIFDDQFSVERPDGSNFTLKIRSTKLEDSAMYFCASSEGGPGNIMLKLFFGSGTQLSVL.

This chain joins TRBV30 and TRBJ1-2; D is unresolved. This CDR3 is built from 13 residues. From germline, CDR1 is GTSNPN and CDR2 SVGIG (reference sequence). V gave up 0 bases and J gave up 5 bases, with 10 bases separating them. The CDR3 coding sequence is TGTGCCTGGAGTGTACGAGGAACTTATGGCTACACCTTC. Translating gives CAWSVRGTYGYTF.

The chain employs TRBV5-8 and TRBJ1-5; possibly TRBD1 for D (6 bases). Trimming pared 4 bases from V and 5 bases from J, leaving 16 bases between. Germline CDR1 is SGHTS and CDR2 is YDEGEE. The CDR3 has 15 amino acids. The CDR3 here is CASSEYRVRDQPQHF. In nucleotides, the CDR3 is TGTGCCAGCAGCGAGTACAGGGTCCGGGATCAGCCCCAGCATTTT.

The gene calls are TRBV28 and TRBJ1-2; D unresolved. The CDR3 sequence is 13 residues long. The V end lost 4 bases, the J end lost 4 bases, and 10 bases lay between the germline ends. CDR1 MDHEN and CDR2 SYDVKM come from the germline V gene. CDR3 in amino acids: CASSSGFPYGYTF. CDR3 in DNA: TGTGCCAGCAGTTCAGGCTTCCCCTATGGCTACACCTTC.

The V call is TRBV7-9, the J call TRBJ2-3; D assignment may be TRBD1 or TRBD2 (6 bases each). The V end lost 5 bases, the J end lost 2 bases, and 11 bases lay between the germline ends. Germline V gene lookup returns CDR1 SEHNR and CDR2 FQNEAQ (reference sequence). CDR3 length: 14 amino acids. CDR3 bases: TGTGCCAGCAGCCCCGGGGGACACACAGATACGCAGTATTTT. Protein: CASSPGGHTDTQYF. The whole variable domain, filled in from reference TRBV7-9 and TRBJ2-3, reads DTGVSQNPRHKITKRGQNVTFRCDPISEHNRLYWYRQTLGQGPEFLTYFQNEAQLEKSRLLSDRFSAERPKGSFSTLEIQRTEQGDSAMYLCASSPGGHTDTQYFGPGTRLTVL.

V and J are TRBV19 and TRBJ1-1; 8 bases agree with TRBD1. V shed 3 bases, J shed 1 base, and the junction held 1 base outside the gene matches. The V gene's germline CDR1 is LNHDA and CDR2 SQIVND (reference sequence). This CDR3 comprises 14 residues. This chain's CDR3 is CASSIQGANTEAFF. CDR3 coding DNA: TGTGCCAGTAGTATTCAGGGGGCGAACACTGAAGCTTTCTTT.